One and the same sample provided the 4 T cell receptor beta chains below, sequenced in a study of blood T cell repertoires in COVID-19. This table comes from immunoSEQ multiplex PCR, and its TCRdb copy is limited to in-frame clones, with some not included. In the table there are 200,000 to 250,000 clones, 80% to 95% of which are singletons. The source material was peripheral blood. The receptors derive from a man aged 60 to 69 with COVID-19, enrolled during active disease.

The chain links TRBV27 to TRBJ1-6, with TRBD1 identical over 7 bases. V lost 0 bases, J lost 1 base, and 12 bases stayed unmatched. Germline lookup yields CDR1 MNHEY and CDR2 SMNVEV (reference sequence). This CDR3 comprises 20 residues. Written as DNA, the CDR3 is TGTGCCAGCAGTTTATCGGGGACAGCTAATATTAGATCCTATAATTCACCCCTCCACTTT. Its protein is CASSLSGTANIRSYNSPLHF.

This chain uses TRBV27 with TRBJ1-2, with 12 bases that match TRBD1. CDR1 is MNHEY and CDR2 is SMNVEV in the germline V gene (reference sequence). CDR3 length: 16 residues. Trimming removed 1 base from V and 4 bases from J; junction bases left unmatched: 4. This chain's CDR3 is CASSLWGQGATYGYTF. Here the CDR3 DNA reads TGTGCCAGCAGTTTATGGGGACAGGGGGCGACCTATGGCTACACCTTC.

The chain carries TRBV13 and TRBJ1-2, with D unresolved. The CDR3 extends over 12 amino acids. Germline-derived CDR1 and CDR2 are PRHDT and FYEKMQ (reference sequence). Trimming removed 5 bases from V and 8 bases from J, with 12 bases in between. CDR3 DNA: TGTGCCAGCAGCGTCCCCCGAGGGGGCTACACCTTC. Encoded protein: CASSVPRGGYTF.

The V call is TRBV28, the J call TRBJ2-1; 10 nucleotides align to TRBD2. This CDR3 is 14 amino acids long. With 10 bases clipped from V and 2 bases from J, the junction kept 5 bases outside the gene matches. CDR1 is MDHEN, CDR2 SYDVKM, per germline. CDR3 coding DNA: TGTGCCACCGCCCTAGCGGGAGCCTACAATGAGCAGTTCTTC. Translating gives CATALAGAYNEQFF.